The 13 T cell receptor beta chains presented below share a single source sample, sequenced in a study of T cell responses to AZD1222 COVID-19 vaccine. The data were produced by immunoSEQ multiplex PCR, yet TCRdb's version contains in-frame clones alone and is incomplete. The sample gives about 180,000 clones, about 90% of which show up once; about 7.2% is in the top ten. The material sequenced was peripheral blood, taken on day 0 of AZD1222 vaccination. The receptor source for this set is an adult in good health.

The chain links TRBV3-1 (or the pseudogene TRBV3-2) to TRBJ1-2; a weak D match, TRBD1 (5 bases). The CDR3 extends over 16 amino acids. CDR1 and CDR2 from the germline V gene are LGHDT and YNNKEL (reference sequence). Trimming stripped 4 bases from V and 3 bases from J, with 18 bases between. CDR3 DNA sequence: TGTGCCAGCAGCCCTCCTGCCGGGGCGCGGGACTATGGCTACACCTTC. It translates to CASSPPAGARDYGYTF.

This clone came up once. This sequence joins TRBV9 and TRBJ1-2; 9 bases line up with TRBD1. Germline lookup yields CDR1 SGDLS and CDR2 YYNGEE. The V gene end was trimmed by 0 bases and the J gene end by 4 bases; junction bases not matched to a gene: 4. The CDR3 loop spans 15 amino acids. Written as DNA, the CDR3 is TGTGCCAGCAGCGTAGCCGACAGGGGGGGCTATGGCTACACCTTC. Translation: CASSVADRGGYGYTF. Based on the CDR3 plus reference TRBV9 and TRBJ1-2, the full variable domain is DSGVTQTPKHLITATGQRVTLRCSPRSGDLSVYWYQQSLDQGLQFLIQYYNGEERAKGNILERFSAQQFPDLHSELNLSSLELGDSALYFCASSVADRGGYGYTFGSGTRLTVV.

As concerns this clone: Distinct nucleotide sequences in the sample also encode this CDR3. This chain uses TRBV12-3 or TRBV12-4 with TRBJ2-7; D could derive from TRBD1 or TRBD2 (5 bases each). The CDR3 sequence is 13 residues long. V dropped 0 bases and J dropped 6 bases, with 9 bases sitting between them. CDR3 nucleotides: TGTGCCAGCAGTTTAGCGGGGACGGCCGAGCAGTACTTC. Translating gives CASSLAGTAEQYF.

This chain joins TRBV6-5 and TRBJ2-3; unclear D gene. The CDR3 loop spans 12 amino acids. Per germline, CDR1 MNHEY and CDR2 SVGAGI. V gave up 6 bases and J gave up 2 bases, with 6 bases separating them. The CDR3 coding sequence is TGTGCCAGCAGGGCCCCCACAGATACGCAGTATTTT. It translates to CASRAPTDTQYF.

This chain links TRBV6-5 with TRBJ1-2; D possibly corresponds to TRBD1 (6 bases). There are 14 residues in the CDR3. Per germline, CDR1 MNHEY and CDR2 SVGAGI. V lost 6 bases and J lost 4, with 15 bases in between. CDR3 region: CASRKGGKSYGYTF. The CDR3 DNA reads TGTGCCAGCAGAAAGGGGGGAAAGAGCTATGGCTACACCTTC.

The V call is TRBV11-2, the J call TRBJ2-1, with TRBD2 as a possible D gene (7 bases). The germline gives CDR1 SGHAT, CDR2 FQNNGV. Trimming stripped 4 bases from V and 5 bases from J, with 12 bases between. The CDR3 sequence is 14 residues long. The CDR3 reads CASSSRGADNEQFF. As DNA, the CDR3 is TGTGCCAGCAGCTCTCGGGGGGCCGACAATGAGCAGTTCTTC.

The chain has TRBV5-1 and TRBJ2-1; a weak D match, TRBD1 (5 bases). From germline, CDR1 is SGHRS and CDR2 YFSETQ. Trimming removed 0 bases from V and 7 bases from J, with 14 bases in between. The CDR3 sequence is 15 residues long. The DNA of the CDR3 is TGCGCCAGCAGCTTGGAGTCGGCAGGGCGGAATGAGCAGTTCTTC. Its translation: CASSLESAGRNEQFF.

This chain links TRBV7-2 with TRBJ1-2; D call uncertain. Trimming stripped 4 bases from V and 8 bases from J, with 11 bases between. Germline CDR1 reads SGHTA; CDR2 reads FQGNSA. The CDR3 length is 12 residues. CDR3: CASSSGGRGYTF. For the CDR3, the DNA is TGTGCCAGCAGCTCCGGCGGGAGGGGCTACACCTTC.

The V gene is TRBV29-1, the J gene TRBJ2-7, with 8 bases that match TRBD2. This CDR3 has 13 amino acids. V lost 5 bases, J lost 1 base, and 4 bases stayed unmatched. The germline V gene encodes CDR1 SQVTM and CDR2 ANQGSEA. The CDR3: CSVRAGGSYEQYF. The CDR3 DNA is TGCAGCGTTCGGGCGGGGGGTTCCTACGAGCAGTACTTC.

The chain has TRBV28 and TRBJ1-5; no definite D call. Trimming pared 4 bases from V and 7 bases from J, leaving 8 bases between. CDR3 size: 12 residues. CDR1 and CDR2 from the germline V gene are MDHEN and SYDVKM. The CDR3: CASSSGSQPQHF. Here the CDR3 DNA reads TGTGCCAGCAGTTCCGGTTCCCAGCCCCAGCATTTT.

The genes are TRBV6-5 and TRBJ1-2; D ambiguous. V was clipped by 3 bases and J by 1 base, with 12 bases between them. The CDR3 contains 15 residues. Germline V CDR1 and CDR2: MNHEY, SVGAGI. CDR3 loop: CASSYSGHHNYGYTF. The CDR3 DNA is TGTGCCAGCAGTTATTCCGGGCACCATAACTATGGCTACACCTTC.

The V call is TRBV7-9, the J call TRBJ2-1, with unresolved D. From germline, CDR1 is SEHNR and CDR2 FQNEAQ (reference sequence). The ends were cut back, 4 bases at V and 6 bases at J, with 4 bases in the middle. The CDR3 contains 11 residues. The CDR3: CASSWGNEQFF. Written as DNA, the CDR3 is TGTGCCAGCAGCTGGGGCAATGAGCAGTTCTTC.

The CDR3 coding sequence is TGCGCCAGCAGGACGAACACCGGGGAGCTGTTTTTT. It yields the protein CASRTNTGELFF. The chain combines TRBV5-1 with TRBJ2-2; D is ambiguous. The CDR3 has 12 residues. Germline V lookup: CDR1 SGHRS, CDR2 YFSETQ. V was shortened by 5 bases and J by 0 bases, with 2 bases between the two germline ends.